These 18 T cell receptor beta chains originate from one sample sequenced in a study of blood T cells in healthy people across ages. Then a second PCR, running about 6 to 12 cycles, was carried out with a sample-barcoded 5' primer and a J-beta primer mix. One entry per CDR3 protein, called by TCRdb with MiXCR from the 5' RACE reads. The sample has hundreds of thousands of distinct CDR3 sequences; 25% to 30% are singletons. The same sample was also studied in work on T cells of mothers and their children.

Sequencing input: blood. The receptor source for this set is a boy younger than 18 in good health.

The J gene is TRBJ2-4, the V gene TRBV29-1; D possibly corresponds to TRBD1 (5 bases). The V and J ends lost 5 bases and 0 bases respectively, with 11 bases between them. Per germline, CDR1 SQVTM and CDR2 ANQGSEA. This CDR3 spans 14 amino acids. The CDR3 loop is CSVSGHLAKNIQYF. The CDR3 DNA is TGCAGCGTTTCAGGACACTTAGCCAAAAACATTCAGTACTTC.

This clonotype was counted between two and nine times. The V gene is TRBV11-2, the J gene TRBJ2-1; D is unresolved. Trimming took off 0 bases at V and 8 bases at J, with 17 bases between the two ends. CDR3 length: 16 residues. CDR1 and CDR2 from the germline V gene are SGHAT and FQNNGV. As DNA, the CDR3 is TGTGCCAGCAGCTTAGACCGGGCAGTTCCCCATGATGAGCAGTTCTTC. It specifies CASSLDRAVPHDEQFF.

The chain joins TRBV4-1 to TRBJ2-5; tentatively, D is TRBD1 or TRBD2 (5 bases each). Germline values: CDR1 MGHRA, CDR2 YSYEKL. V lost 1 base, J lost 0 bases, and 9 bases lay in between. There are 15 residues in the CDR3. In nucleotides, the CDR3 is TGCGCCAGCAGCCAAGGGGACGAAAACCAAGAGACCCAGTACTTC. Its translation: CASSQGDENQETQYF.

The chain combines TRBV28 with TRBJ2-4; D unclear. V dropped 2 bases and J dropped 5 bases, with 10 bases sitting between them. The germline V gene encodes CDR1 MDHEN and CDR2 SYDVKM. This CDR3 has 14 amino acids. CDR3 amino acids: CASSLTGSENIQYF. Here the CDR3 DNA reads TGTGCCAGCAGTTTAACCGGGTCAGAAAACATTCAGTACTTC. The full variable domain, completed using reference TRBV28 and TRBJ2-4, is DVKVTQSSRYLVKRTGEKVFLECVQDMDHENMFWYRQDPGLGLRLIYFSYDVKMKEKGDIPEGYSVSREKKERFSLILESASTNQTSMYLCASSLTGSENIQYFGAGTRLSVL.

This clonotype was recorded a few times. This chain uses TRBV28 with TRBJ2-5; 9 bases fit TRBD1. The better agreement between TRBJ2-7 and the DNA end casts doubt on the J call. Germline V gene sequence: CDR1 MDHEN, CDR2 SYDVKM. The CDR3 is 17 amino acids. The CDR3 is CASSNLRDRESSYEQYF. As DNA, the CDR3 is TGTGCCAGCAGTAACCTCCGGGACAGGGAAAGCTCCTACGAGCAGTACTTC.

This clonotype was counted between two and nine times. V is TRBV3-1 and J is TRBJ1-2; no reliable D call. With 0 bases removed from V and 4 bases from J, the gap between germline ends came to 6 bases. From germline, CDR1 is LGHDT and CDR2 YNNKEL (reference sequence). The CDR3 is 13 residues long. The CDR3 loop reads CASSQDGLYGYTF. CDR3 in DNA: TGTGCCAGCAGCCAAGATGGCCTCTATGGCTACACCTTC.

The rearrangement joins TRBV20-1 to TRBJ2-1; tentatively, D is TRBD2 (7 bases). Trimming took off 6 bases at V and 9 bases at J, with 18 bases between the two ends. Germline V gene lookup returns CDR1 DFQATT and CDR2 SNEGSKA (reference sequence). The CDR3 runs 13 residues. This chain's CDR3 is CSAQLGGGTEQFF. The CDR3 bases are TGCAGTGCCCAACTGGGAGGGGGTACTGAGCAGTTCTTC.

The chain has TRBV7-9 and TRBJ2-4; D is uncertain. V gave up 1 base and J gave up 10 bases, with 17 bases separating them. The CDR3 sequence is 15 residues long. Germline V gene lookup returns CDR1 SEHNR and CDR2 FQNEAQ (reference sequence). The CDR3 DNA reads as TGTGCCAGCAGCTTAGATTCTGGTCAGTTGGGTATTCAGTACTTC. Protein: CASSLDSGQLGIQYF.

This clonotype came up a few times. For the CDR3, the DNA is TGTGCCAGCAGCGTACAGGGGCTGAGCTCCTACGAGCAGTACTTC. As protein: CASSVQGLSSYEQYF. The chain couples TRBV28 to TRBJ2-7, with 7 bases aligning to TRBD1. Per the germline V gene, CDR1 is MDHEN and CDR2 is SYDVKM. V shed 6 bases, J shed 0 bases, and the junction held 8 bases outside the gene matches. CDR3 length: 15 residues.

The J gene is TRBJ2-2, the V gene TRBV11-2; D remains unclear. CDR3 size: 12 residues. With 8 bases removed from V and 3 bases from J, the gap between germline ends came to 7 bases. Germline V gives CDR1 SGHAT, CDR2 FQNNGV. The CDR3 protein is CASLKYTGELFF. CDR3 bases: TGTGCCAGCTTAAAATACACCGGGGAGCTGTTTTTT.

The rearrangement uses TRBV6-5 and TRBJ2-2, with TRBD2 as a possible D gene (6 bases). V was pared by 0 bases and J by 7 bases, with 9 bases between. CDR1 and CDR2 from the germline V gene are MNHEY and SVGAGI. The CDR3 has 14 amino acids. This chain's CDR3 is CASSYSGGLGELFF. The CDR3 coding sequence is TGTGCCAGCAGTTACTCCGGAGGGCTCGGGGAGCTGTTTTTT.

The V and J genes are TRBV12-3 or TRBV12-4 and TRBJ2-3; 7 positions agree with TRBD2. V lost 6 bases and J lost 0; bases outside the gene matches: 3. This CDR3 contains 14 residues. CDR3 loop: CASRPAGSTDTQYF. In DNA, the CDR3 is TGTGCCAGCAGGCCAGCGGGGAGCACAGATACGCAGTATTTT.

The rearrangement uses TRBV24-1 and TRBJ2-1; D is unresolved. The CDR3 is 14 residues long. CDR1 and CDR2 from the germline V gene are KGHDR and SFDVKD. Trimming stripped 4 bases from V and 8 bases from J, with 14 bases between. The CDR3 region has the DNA TGTGCCACCAGTGAGACGAAAAGCGCTGATGAGCAGTTCTTC. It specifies CATSETKSADEQFF.

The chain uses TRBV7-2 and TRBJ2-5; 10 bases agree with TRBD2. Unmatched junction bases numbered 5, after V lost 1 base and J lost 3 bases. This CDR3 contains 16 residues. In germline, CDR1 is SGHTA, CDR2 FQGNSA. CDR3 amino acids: CASSLVALAGEETQYF. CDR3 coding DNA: TGTGCCAGCAGCTTAGTGGCGCTAGCGGGGGAAGAGACCCAGTACTTC.

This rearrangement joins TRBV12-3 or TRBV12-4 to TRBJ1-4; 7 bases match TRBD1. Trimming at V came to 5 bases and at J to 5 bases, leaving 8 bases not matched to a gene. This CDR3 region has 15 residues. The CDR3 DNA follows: TGTGCCAGCAGTCCAGGGGGGTCCCAAAATGAAAAACTGTTTTTT. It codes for CASSPGGSQNEKLFF.

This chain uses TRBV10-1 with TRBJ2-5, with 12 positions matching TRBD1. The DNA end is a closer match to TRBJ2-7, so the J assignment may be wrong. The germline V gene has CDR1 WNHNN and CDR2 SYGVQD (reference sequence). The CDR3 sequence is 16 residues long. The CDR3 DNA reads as TGCGCCAGCAGTGAAGGGGACAGGGGGCGCTTCCACGAGCAGTACTTC. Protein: CASSEGDRGRFHEQYF.

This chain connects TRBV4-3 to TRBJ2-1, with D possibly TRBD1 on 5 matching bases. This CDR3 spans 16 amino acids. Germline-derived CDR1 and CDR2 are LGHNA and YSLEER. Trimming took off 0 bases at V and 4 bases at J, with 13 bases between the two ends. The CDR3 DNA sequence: TGCGCCAGCAGCCAAGAAGGGGTCGGGCCTTACAATGAGCAGTTCTTC. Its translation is CASSQEGVGPYNEQFF.

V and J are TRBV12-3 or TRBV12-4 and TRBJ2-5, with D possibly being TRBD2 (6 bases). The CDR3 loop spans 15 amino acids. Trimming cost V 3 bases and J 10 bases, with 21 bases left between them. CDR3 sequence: CASSFDSTLEGVQYF. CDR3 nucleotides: TGTGCCAGCAGTTTCGACAGCACCCTGGAGGGTGTCCAGTACTTC.